This T cell receptor (beta chain) was sequenced in a study of T cells after yellow fever vaccination. Study details: The authors prepared low-cell-number fractions using SMART-Seq v4 Ultra Low Input. Study-wide points: Shared CD4/CD8 clonotypes were a small share, likely from convergent recombination. Weaker overall was a secondary response that nonetheless peaked faster, on day 5 versus 15. Abundant clonotypes (contaminants from the bulk population) could be present in FACS-sorted repertoires.

V lost 1 base to trimming and J lost 5 bases; unmatched junction nucleotides: 16. Germline CDR1 and CDR2: WSHSY and SAAADI. The CDR3 is 19 amino acids. MiXCR, applied by TCRdb to the 5' RACE reads, yields one record per CDR3 protein. The sample shows about 30,000 distinct CDR3 sequences, 3.5% to 5% of them seen only once. This clonotype appeared many times. The antigen is unknown. The receptor comes from a young man who received the YFV17D yellow fever vaccine. This specimen consisted of CD8+ T cells sorted from PBMCs, obtained 5 days after the yellow fever booster vaccination. The gene calls are TRBV10-2 and TRBJ2-5; 10 bases are shared with TRBD2. DNA for the CDR3: TGCGCCAGCAGTGAGTTCAGTCAGGGGCTAGCGGGAGTTTCGGAGACCCAGTACTTC. Translating gives CASSEFSQGLAGVSETQYF.